These T cell receptor beta chains were read from a single sample in a study of blood T cell repertoires in COVID-19. Repertoires were generated with immunoSEQ multiplex PCR, while TCRdb's copy carries only in-frame clones and drops some. The sample has 23,000 or so clones, under 95% seen once. The sequencing sample was made of peripheral blood. The receptors were sampled from a woman aged 45 to 65 with active COVID-19. CDR3s include the opening cysteine and the closing phenylalanine or tryptophan. A D gene is named only where the DNA matches it firmly. Clone size, where shown, is once, few, many, or a class for clones that have expanded.

D gene	V gene	clone size	J gene	CDR3 DNA	CDR3 protein
NA	TRBV28	NA	TRBJ1-2	TGTGCCAGCAGTCCCATCGGTAACTATGGCTACACCTTC	CASSPIGNYGYTF
NA	TRBV4-1	NA	TRBJ2-7	TGCGCCAGCAGCCCCCGAGGGTCAGGGGCCGGGGAGCAGTACTTC	CASSPRGSGAGEQYF
NA	TRBV10-1	NA	TRBJ1-1	TGCGCCAGCAGTGAAGCCAGGCGGAACACTGAAGCTTTCTTT	CASSEARRNTEAFF
TRBD1	TRBV5-6	NA	TRBJ2-7	TGTGCCAGCAGTCGTCTGGCCTCCGGGACAGGGTCGTACGAGCAGTACTTC	CASSRLASGTGSYEQYF
TRBD1	TRBV5-4	NA	TRBJ1-1	TGTGCCAGCAGCCCTAGGACAGGGGGAGGGAACACTGAAGCTTTCTTT	CASSPRTGGGNTEAFF
TRBD1	TRBV14	NA	TRBJ1-4	TGTGCCAGCAGCCAGGGGACAGGCCAACTAAAACTGTTTTTT	CASSQGTGQLKLFF
NA	TRBV3-1/TRBV3-2	NA	TRBJ1-6	TGTGCCAGCAGCCAACAGGGTAGGAATTCACCCCTCCACTTT	CASSQQGRNSPLHF
TRBD1	TRBV3-1/TRBV3-2	NA	TRBJ2-7	TGTGCCAGCAGCCAGGACAGGCTTTCCTACGAGCAGTACTTC	CASSQDRLSYEQYF
NA	TRBV2	NA	TRBJ2-3	TGTGCCAGCACCCGACAAACTAGCACAGATACGCAGTATTTT	CASTRQTSTDTQYF
NA	TRBV7-2	few	TRBJ2-1	TGTGCCAGCAGTTCCGGACTGTACAATGAGCAGTTCTTC	CASSSGLYNEQFF
NA	TRBV7-2	NA	TRBJ2-7	TGTGCCAGCAGCTTATTGGCGGGACCCTACGAGCAGTACTTC	CASSLLAGPYEQYF
NA	TRBV4-1	NA	TRBJ1-4	TGCGCCAGCAGCCAAGATCTGGCCAGGGGCGCCAAAAAACTGTTTTTT	CASSQDLARGAKKLFF
NA	TRBV6-5	NA	TRBJ1-5	TGTGCCAGCAGGGGTCGGGATCAGCCCCAGCATTTT	CASRGRDQPQHF
NA	TRBV3-1/TRBV3-2	NA	TRBJ2-5	TGTGCCAGCTTCCATAGCACCGGAGGGACCCAGTACTTC	CASFHSTGGTQYF
NA	TRBV5-8	NA	TRBJ1-5	TGTGCCAGCAGCTGGTTAGCGAGCAATCAGCCCCAGCATTTT	CASSWLASNQPQHF
NA	TRBV6-5	once	TRBJ1-1	TGTGCCAGCAGTTACTCCGGGGTAACTGAAGCTTTCTTT	CASSYSGVTEAFF
TRBD2	TRBV4-1	NA	TRBJ2-7	TGCGCCAGCAGCCAACAGACTAGCGGGGGATCCTACGAGCAGTACTTC	CASSQQTSGGSYEQYF
TRBD1	TRBV9	once	TRBJ1-2	TGTGCCAGCAGCGCCGGACAGGGAGACTATGGCTACACCTTC	CASSAGQGDYGYTF
TRBD1	TRBV3-1/TRBV3-2	NA	TRBJ2-7	TGTGCCAGCAGCCAGGGGACAGCCAACTACGAGCAGTACTTC	CASSQGTANYEQYF
TRBD2	TRBV18	NA	TRBJ2-7	TGTGCCAGCTCACCACTGGCTAGCGGCGAGGTTAGCTCCTACGAGCAGTACTTC	CASSPLASGEVSSYEQYF
TRBD2	TRBV28	NA	TRBJ2-7	TGTGCCAGCAGCCCCGGGACTAGCGGGAGTGGCTACGAGCAGTACTTC	CASSPGTSGSGYEQYF
TRBD1	TRBV11-2	few	TRBJ2-5	TGTGCCAGCAGCTCGCACAGGGGGGTTCGGGGCGGGGTCGTGACCCAGTACTTC	CASSSHRGVRGGVVTQYF
NA	TRBV28	once	TRBJ2-5	TGTGCCAGCAGCAATTTTGGGGTCGATTTGGGGCAGACCCAGTACTTC	CASSNFGVDLGQTQYF
NA	TRBV7-4	NA	TRBJ2-5	TGTGCCAGCAGCTCCCACTCCTCGGGGAGCGGCAATGGAGAGACCCAGTACTTC	CASSSHSSGSGNGETQYF
NA	TRBV7-2	NA	TRBJ2-1	TGTGCCAGCAGCTTACCAGGGTCGGTCTACAATGAGCAGTTCTTC	CASSLPGSVYNEQFF
NA	TRBV4-1	NA	TRBJ2-3	TGCGCCAGCAGCCAAGAAGCAGGCCCTAGCACAGATACGCAGTATTTT	CASSQEAGPSTDTQYF
NA	TRBV7-9	NA	TRBJ2-5	TGTGCCAGCAGCTTAGGACAGGTTCAAGAGACCCAGTACTTC	CASSLGQVQETQYF
NA	TRBV24-1	NA	TRBJ1-1	TGTGCCACCAGTGATTGGTGGGCTACAGGGCGGACTGAAGCTTTCTTT	CATSDWWATGRTEAFF
TRBD1	TRBV5-1	NA	TRBJ1-4	TGCGCCAGCAGCTCAACGACAGGGGCAACTAATGAAAAACTGTTTTTT	CASSSTTGATNEKLFF
NA	TRBV9	NA	TRBJ1-2	TGTGCCAGCAGCGTAGCCCCAGCAGGGTTTTATGGCTACACCTTC	CASSVAPAGFYGYTF
NA	TRBV20-1	NA	TRBJ1-2	TGCAGTGTTTCGGGGGGGAGTGGCTACACCTTC	CSVSGGSGYTF
TRBD1	TRBV19	NA	TRBJ1-5	TGTGCCAGTAGTATCCCACTGACAGGGGGGCATCAGCCCCAGCATTTT	CASSIPLTGGHQPQHF
TRBD2	TRBV11-2	NA	TRBJ2-7	TGTGCCAGCAGCGCTAGGGGTTCGGTAGCGGGCTACTACGAGCAGTACTTC	CASSARGSVAGYYEQYF
NA	TRBV21-1	NA	TRBJ2-1	TGTGCCAGCAGCAAAATCCCGGGAAGCTCCTACAATGAGCAGTTCTTC	CASSKIPGSSYNEQFF
TRBD1	TRBV10-3	NA	TRBJ2-1	TGTGCCACCTCGGGACAGGGGGCCTATGAGCAGTTCTTC	CATSGQGAYEQFF
NA	TRBV5-1	NA	TRBJ2-3	TGCGCCAGCAGCTTGGGTGTCGTCCGAGGCGGGGGCCGCACAGATACGCAGTATTTT	CASSLGVVRGGGRTDTQYF
NA	TRBV19	NA	TRBJ2-1	TGTGCCAGTAGTATATTTGGCCGGGAGTCGGGTAATGAGCAGTTCTTC	CASSIFGRESGNEQFF
TRBD1	TRBV19	NA	TRBJ1-1	TGTGCCACCAGTATTTTTAGGGGGCGCACTGAAGCTTTCTTT	CATSIFRGRTEAFF
TRBD1	TRBV15	NA	TRBJ1-5	TGTGCCACCAGCAGAGAACAGGGGAAGGGCAATCAGCCCCAGCATTTT	CATSREQGKGNQPQHF
TRBD2	TRBV28	NA	TRBJ2-3	TGTGCCAGCAGTTCCACTTCGGGGGGGACCACAGATACGCAGTATTTT	CASSSTSGGTTDTQYF
NA	TRBV19	NA	TRBJ1-5	TGTGCCAGTAGTATAGCACAGAGCAATCAGCCCCAGCATTTT	CASSIAQSNQPQHF
TRBD1	TRBV4-1	NA	TRBJ1-1	TGCGCCAGCAGCCAAGATCCCAACAGGGGGCACACTGAAGCTTTCTTT	CASSQDPNRGHTEAFF
TRBD2	TRBV19	NA	TRBJ2-7	TGTGCCAGTAGTGCGGGACTAGCGGGAGGAAGCGGGGCCACCTACGAGCAGTACTTC	CASSAGLAGGSGATYEQYF